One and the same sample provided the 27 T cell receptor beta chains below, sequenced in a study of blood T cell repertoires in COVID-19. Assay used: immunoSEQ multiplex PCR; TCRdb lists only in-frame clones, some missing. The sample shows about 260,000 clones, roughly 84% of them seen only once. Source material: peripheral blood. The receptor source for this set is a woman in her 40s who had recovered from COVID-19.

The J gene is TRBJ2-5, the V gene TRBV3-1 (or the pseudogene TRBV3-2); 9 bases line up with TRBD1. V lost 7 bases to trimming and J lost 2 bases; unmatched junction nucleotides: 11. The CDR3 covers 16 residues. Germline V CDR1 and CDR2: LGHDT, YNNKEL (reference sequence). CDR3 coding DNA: TGTGCCAGCAACTACAGGGGGCTGGGGCGGCAAGAGACCCAGTACTTC. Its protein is CASNYRGLGRQETQYF.

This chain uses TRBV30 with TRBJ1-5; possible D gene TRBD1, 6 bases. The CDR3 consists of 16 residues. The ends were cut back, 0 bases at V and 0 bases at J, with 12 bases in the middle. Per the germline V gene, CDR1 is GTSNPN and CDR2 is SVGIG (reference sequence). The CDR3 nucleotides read TGTGCCTGGAGTGTACCAGGGGCCCTTAGCAATCAGCCCCAGCATTTT. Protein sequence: CAWSVPGALSNQPQHF.

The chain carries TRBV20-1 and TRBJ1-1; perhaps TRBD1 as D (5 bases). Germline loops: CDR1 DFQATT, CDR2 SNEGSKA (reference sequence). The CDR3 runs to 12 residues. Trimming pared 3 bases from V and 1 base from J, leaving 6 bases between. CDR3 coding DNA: TGCAGTGCTAGTGGGGCGAACACTGAAGCTTTCTTT. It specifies CSASGANTEAFF.

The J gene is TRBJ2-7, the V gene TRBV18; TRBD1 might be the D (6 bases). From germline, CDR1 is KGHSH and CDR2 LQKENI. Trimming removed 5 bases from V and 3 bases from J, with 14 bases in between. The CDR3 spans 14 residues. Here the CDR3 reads CASSLLQDSYEQYF. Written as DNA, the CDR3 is TGTGCCAGCTCATTGCTGCAGGACAGCTACGAGCAGTACTTC.

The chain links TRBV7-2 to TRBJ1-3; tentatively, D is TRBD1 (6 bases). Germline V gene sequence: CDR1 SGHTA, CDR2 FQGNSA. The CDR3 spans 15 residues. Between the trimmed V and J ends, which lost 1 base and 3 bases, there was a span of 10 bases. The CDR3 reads CASSLGGGSGNTIYF. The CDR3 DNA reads TGTGCCAGCAGCTTAGGGGGGGGCAGTGGAAACACCATATATTTT.

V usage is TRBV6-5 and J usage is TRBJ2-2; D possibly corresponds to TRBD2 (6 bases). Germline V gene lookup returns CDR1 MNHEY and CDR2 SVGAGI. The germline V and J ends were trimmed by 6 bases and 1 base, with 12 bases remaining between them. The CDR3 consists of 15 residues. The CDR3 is CASRPGLLNTGELFF. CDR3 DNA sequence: TGTGCCAGCAGGCCGGGACTCCTGAACACCGGGGAGCTGTTTTTT.

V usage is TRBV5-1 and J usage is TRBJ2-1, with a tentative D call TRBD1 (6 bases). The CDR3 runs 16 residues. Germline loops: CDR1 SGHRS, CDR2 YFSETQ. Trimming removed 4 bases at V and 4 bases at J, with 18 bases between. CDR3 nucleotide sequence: TGCGCCAGCAGCACGACAGCCAGAGGGGGTTACAATGAGCAGTTCTTC. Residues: CASSTTARGGYNEQFF.

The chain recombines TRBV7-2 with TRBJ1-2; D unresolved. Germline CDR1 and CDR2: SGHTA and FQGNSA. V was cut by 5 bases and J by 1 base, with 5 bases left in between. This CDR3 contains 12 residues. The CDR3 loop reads CASSPFNYGYTF. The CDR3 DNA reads TGTGCCAGCAGCCCCTTTAACTATGGCTACACCTTC.

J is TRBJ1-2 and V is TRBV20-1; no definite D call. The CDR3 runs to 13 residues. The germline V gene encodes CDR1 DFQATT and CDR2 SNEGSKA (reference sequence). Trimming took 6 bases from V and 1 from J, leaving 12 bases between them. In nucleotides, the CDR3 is TGCAGTGCAAGTATACACGTTAACTATGGCTACACCTTC. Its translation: CSASIHVNYGYTF.

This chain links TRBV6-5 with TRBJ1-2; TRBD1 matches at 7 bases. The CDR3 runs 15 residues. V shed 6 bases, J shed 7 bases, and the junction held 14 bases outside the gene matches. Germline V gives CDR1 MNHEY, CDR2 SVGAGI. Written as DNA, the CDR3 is TGTGCCAGCAGACCCCCCGGGACAGAAAATTCTGGCTACACCTTC. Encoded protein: CASRPPGTENSGYTF.

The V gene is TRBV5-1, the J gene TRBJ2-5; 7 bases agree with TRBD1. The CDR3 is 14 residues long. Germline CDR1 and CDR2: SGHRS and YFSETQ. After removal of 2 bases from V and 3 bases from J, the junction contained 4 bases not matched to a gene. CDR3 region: CASSLSGTEETQYF. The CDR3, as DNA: TGCGCCAGCAGCTTATCCGGGACAGAAGAGACCCAGTACTTC. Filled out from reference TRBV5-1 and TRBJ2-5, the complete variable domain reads KAGVTQTPRYLIKTRGQQVTLSCSPISGHRSVSWYQQTPGQGLQFLFEYFSETQRNKGNFPGRFSGRQFSNSRSEMNVSTLELGDSALYLCASSLSGTEETQYFGPGTRLLVL.

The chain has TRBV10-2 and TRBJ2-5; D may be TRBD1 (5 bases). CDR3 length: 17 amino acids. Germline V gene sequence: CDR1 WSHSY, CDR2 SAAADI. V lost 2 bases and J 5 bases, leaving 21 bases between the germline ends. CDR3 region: CASSEPISSWAGETQYF. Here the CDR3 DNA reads TGCGCCAGCAGTGAGCCTATTAGCTCATGGGCAGGGGAGACCCAGTACTTC.

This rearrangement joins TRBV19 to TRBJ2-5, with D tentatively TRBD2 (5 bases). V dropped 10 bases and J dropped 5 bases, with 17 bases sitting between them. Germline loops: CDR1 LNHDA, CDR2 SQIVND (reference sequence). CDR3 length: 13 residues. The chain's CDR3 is CATQTRTLETQYF. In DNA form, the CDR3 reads TGTGCCACCCAGACACGGACTTTGGAGACCCAGTACTTC. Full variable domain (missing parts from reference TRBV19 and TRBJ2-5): DGGITQSPKYLFRKEGQNVTLSCEQNLNHDAMYWYRQDPGQGLRLIYYSQIVNDFQKGDIAEGYSVSREKKESFPLTVTSAQKNPTAFYLCATQTRTLETQYFGPGTRLLVL.

The CDR3 region is CAIKWGQGNTEAFF. The CDR3 DNA is TGTGCCATCAAATGGGGACAGGGGAACACTGAAGCTTTCTTT. V and J are TRBV10-3 and TRBJ1-1; 9 nucleotides line up with TRBD1. The trim removed 7 bases at V and 1 base at J, leaving 4 bases unmatched. The germline gives CDR1 ENHRY, CDR2 SYGVKD. The CDR3 extends over 14 amino acids.

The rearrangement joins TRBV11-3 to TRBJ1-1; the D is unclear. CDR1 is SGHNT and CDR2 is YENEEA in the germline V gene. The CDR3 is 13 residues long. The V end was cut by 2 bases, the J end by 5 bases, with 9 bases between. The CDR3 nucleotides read TGTGCCAGCAGCTTAAATCGTTTAACTGAAGCTTTCTTT. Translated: CASSLNRLTEAFF. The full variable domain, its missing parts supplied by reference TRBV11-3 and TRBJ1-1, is EAGVVQSPRYKIIEKKQPVAFWCNPISGHNTLYWYLQNLGQGPELLIRYENEEAVDDSQLPKDRFSAERLKGVDSTLKIQPAELGDSAVYLCASSLNRLTEAFFGQGTRLTVV.

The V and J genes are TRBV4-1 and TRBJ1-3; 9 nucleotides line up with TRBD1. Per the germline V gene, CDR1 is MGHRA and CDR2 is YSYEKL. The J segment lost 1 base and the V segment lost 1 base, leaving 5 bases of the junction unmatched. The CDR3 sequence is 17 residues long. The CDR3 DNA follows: TGCGCCAGCAGCCAAGGCCCGGACAGGGGTTCTGGAAACACCATATATTTT. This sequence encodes CASSQGPDRGSGNTIYF.

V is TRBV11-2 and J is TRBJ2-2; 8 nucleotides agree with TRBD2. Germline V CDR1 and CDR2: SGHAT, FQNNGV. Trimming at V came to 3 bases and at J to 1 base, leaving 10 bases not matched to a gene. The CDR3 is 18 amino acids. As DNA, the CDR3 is TGTGCCAGCAGCTTGGGTGTAGCGGGGCCCCGGAACACCGGGGAGCTGTTTTTT. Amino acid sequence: CASSLGVAGPRNTGELFF.

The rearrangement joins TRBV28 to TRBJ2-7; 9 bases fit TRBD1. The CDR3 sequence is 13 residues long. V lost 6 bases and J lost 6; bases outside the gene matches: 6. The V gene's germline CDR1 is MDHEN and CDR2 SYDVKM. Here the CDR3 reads CASRQGAIPEQYF. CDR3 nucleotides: TGTGCCAGCAGACAGGGGGCGATTCCCGAGCAGTACTTC.

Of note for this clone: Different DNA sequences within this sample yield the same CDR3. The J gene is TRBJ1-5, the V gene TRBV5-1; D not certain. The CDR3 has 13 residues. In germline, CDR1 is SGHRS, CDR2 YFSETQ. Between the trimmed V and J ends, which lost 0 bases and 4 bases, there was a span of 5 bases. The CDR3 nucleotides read TGCGCCAGCAGCTTGGACAGAAATCAGCCCCAGCATTTT. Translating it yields CASSLDRNQPQHF.

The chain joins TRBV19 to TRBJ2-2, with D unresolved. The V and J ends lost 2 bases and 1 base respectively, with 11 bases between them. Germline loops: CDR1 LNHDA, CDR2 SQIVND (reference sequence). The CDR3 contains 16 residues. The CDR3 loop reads CASSINGQRNTGELFF. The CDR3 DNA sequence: TGTGCCAGTAGTATAAATGGGCAGAGGAACACCGGGGAGCTGTTTTTT.

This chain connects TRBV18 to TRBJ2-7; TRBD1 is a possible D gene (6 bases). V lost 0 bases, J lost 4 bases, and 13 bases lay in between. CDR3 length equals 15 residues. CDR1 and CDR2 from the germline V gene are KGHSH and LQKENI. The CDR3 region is CASSPPATGGYEQYF. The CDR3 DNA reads TGTGCCAGCTCACCACCCGCGACAGGTGGTTACGAGCAGTACTTC. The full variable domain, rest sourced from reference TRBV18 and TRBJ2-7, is NAGVMQNPRHLVRRRGQEARLRCSPMKGHSHVYWYRQLPEEGLKFMVYLQKENIIDESGMPKERFSAEFPKEGPSILRIQQVVRGDSAAYFCASSPPATGGYEQYFGPGTRLTVT.

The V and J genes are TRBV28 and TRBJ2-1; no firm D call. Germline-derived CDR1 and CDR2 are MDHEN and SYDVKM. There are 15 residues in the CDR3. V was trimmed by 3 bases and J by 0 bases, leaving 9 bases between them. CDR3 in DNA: TGTGCCAGCAGTTTGACTGCTAGCTCCTACAATGAGCAGTTCTTC. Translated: CASSLTASSYNEQFF.

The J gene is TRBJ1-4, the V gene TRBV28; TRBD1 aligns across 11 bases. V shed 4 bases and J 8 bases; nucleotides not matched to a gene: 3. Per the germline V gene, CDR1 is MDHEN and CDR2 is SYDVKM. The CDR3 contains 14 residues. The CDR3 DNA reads TGTGCCAGCAGTTCGGGACAGGGGGACGAAAAACTGTTTTTT. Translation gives CASSSGQGDEKLFF.

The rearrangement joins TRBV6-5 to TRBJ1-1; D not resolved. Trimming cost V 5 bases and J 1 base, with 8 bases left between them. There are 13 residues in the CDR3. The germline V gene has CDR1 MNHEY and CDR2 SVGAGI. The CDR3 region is CASSKQKNTEAFF. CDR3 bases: TGTGCCAGCAGTAAACAGAAGAACACTGAAGCTTTCTTT.

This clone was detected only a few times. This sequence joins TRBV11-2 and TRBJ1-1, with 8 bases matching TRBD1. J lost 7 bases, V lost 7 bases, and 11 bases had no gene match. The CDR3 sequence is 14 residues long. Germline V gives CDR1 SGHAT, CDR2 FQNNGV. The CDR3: CASTRGTGGIEAFF. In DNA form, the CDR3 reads TGTGCCAGCACCCGGGGTACAGGGGGGATTGAAGCTTTCTTT.

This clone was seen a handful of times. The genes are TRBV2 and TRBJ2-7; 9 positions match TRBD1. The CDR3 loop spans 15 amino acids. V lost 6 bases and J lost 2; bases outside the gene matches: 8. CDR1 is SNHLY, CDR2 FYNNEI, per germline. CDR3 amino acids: CASRPTGGYPYEQYF. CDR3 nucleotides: TGTGCCAGCAGACCGACAGGGGGGTATCCCTACGAGCAGTACTTC.

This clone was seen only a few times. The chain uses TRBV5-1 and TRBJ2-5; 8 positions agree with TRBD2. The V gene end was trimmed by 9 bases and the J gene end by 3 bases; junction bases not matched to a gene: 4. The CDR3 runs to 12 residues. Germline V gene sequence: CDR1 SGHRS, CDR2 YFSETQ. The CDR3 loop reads CATRRGEETQYF. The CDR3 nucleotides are TGCGCCACTAGGCGGGGGGAAGAGACCCAGTACTTC.